This T cell receptor beta chain came from a study of human T cells and chemical hapten exposure. Study observations and caveats: TCRs above 1 in 1000 frequency did not change with DPC sensitization.

Unique molecular identifiers were linked by the library to individual cDNA molecules. TCRdb passed the reads through MiXCR, listing each CDR3 protein once. Here the sample spans 2,500 to 3,000 distinct CDR3 sequences, approximately 49% being singletons. A word on this clonotype: What it binds is not known.

From germline, CDR1 is LGHNA and CDR2 YSLEER. V lost 4 bases and J lost 0; bases outside the gene matches: 14. CDR3 length equals 21 residues. Treatment reported: therapeutic diphenylcyclopropenone sensitization with weekly scalp DPC. The TCR sequence derives from an adult with alopecia areata. Some clones in this sample may be carry-over from other donors' samples. This table probably holds off-target reads from a library built for another chain. The sequencing here drew on whole blood, taken before DPC sensitization or 2, 6, or about 24 weeks after (not recorded which). V is TRBV4-3 and J is TRBJ2-1; TRBD2 matches at 14 bases. Written as DNA, the CDR3 is TGCGCCAGCAGCCGTCATTCCGGGACTAGCGGGAGTTCAAACTCCTACAATGAGCAGTTCTTC. Protein: CASSRHSGTSGSSNSYNEQFF.